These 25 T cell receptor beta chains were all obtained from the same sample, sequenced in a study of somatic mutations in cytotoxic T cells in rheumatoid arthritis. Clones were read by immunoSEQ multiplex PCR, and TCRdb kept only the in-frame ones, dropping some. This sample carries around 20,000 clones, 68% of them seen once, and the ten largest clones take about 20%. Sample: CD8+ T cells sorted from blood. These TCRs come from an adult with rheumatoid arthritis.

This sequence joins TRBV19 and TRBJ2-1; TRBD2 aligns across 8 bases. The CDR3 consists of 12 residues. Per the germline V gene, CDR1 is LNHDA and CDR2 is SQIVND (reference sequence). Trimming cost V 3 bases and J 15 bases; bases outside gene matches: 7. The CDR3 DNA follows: TGTGCCAGTAGTATGAGCGGGGGAAGCGGGTTCTTC. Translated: CASSMSGGSGFF. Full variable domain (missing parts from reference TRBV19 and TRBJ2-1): DGGITQSPKYLFRKEGQNVTLSCEQNLNHDAMYWYRQDPGQGLRLIYYSQIVNDFQKGDIAEGYSVSREKKESFPLTVTSAQKNPTAFYLCASSMSGGSGFFGPGTRLTVL.

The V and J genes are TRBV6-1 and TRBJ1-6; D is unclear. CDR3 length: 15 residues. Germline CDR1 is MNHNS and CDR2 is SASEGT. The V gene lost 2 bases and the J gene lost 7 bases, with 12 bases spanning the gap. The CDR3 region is CASSEYPGGNSPLHF. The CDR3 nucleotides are TGTGCCAGCAGTGAATACCCAGGAGGGAATTCACCCCTCCACTTT.

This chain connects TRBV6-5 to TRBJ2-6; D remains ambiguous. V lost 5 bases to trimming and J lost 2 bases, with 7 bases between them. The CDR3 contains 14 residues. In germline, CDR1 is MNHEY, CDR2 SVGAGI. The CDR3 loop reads CASSPPAGANVLTF. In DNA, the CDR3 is TGTGCCAGCAGTCCGCCGGCTGGGGCCAACGTCCTGACTTTC.

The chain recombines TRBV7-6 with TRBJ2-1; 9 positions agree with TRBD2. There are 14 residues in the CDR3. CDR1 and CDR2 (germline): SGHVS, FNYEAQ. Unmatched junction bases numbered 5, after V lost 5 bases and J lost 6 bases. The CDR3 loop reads CASSPGTSFNEQFF. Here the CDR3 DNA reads TGTGCCAGCAGCCCCGGGACTAGCTTCAATGAGCAGTTCTTC.

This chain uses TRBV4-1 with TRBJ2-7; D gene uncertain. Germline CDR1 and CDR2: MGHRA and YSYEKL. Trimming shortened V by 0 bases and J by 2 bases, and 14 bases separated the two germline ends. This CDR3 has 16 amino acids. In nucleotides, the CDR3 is TGCGCCAGCAGCCAAGATTACTTTCCGTCCACCTACGAGCAGTACTTC. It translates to CASSQDYFPSTYEQYF.

The CDR3 sequence is CASSLSGNSYEQYF. CDR3 nucleotides: TGTGCCAGCAGCTTATCCGGAAACTCCTACGAGCAGTACTTC. V is TRBV7-9 and J is TRBJ2-7; D gene unclear. There are 14 residues in the CDR3. V shed 2 bases and J shed 0 bases, with 8 bases lying between them. Germline values: CDR1 SEHNR, CDR2 FQNEAQ (reference sequence).

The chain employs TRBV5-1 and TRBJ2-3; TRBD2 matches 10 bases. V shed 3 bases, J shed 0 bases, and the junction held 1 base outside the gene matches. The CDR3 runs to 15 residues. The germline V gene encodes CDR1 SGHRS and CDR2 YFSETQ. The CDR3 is CASSYSGGSTDTQYF. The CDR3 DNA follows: TGCGCCAGCAGCTATAGCGGGGGGAGCACAGATACGCAGTATTTT.

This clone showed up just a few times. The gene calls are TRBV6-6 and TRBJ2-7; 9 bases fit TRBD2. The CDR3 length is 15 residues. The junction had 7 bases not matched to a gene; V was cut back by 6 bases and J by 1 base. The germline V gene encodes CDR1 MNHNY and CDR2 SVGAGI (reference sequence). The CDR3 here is CASSPLAGSSYEQYF. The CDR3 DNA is TGTGCCAGCAGCCCCCTAGCGGGGAGTTCCTACGAGCAGTACTTC.

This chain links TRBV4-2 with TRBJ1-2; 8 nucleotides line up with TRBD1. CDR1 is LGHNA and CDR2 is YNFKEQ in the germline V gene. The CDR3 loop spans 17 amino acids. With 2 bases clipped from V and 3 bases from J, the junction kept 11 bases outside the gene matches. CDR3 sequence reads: CASSQPGQDPVDYGYTF. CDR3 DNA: TGTGCCAGCAGCCAACCGGGACAGGACCCGGTGGACTATGGCTACACCTTC.

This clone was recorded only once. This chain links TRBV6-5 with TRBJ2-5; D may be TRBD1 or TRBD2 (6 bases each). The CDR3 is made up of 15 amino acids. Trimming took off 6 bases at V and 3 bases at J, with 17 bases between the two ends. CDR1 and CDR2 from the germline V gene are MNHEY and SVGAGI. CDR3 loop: CASRPGAYEEETQYF. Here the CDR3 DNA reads TGTGCCAGCAGGCCGGGGGCTTACGAAGAAGAGACCCAGTACTTC.

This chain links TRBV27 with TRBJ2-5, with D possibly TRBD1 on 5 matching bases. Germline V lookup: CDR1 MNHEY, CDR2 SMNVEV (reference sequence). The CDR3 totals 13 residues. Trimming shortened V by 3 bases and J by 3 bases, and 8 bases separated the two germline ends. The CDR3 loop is CASSFGREETQYF. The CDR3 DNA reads TGTGCCAGCAGTTTTGGCAGGGAAGAGACCCAGTACTTC.

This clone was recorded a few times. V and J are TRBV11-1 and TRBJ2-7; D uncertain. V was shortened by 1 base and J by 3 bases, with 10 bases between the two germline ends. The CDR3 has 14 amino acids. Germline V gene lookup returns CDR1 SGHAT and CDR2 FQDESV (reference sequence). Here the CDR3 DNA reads TGTGCCAGCAGCTTAGAGGATGTTGGCTACGAGCAGTACTTC. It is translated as CASSLEDVGYEQYF.

The CDR3 is CASSQEGQYGYTF. CDR3 coding DNA: TGCGCCAGCAGCCAAGAGGGGCAGTATGGCTACACCTTC. The rearrangement joins TRBV4-3 to TRBJ1-2; possible D gene TRBD1, 5 bases. There are 13 residues in the CDR3. The germline V gene encodes CDR1 LGHNA and CDR2 YSLEER. Trimming removed 0 bases from V and 5 bases from J, with 7 bases in between.

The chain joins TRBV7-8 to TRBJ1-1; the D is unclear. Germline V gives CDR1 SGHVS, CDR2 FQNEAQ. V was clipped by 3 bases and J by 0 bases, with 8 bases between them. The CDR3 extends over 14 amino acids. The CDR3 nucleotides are TGTGCCAGCAGCTTCGGGCGAATGAACACTGAAGCTTTCTTT. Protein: CASSFGRMNTEAFF. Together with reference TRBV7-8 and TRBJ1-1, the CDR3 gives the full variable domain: GAGVSQSPRYKVAKRGQDVALRCDPISGHVSLFWYQQALGQGPEFLTYFQNEAQLDKSGLPSDRFFAERPEGSVSTLKIQRTQQEDSAVYLCASSFGRMNTEAFFGQGTRLTVV.

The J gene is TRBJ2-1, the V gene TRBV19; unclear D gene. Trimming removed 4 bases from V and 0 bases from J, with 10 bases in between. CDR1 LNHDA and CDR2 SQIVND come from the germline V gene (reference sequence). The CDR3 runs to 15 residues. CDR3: CASSTQLSSYNEQFF. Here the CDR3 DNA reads TGTGCCAGTAGTACACAGCTGAGCTCCTACAATGAGCAGTTCTTC.

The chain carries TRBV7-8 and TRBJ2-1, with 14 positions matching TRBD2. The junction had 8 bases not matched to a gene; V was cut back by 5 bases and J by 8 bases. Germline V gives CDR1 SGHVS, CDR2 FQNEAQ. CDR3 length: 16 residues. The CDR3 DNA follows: TGTGCCAGCAGCCCGACTAGCGGGGGGGCCTTAGATGAGCAGTTCTTC. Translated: CASSPTSGGALDEQFF. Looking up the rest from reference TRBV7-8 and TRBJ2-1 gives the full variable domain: GAGVSQSPRYKVAKRGQDVALRCDPISGHVSLFWYQQALGQGPEFLTYFQNEAQLDKSGLPSDRFFAERPEGSVSTLKIQRTQQEDSAVYLCASSPTSGGALDEQFFGPGTRLTVL.

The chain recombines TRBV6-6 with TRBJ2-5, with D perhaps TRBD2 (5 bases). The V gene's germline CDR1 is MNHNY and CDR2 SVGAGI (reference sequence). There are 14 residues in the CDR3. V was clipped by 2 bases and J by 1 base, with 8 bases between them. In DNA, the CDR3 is TGTGCCAGCAGTTACCCGGGGAGCCAAGAGACCCAGTACTTC. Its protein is CASSYPGSQETQYF.

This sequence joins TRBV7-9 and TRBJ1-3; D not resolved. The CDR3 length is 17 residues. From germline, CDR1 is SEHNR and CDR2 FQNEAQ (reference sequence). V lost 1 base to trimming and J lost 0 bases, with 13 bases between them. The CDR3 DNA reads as TGTGCCAGCAGCTTAGAATCACTCCTCAACTCTGGAAACACCATATATTTT. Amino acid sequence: CASSLESLLNSGNTIYF.

CDR3 in amino acids: CASSIGSPYEQYF. The CDR3 coding sequence is TGTGCCAGTAGTATCGGATCCCCCTACGAGCAGTACTTC. The chain is built from TRBV19 and TRBJ2-7; D remains ambiguous. The CDR3 sequence is 13 residues long. Trimming took 3 bases from V and 2 from J, leaving 8 bases between them. Germline CDR1 and CDR2: LNHDA and SQIVND (reference sequence).

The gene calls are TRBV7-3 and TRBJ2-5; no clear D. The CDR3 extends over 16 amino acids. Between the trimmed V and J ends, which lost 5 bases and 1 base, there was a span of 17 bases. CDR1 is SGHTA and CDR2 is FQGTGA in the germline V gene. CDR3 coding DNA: TGTGCCAGCAGCGCAGGAATTAACATACTCCAAGAGACCCAGTACTTC. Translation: CASSAGINILQETQYF.

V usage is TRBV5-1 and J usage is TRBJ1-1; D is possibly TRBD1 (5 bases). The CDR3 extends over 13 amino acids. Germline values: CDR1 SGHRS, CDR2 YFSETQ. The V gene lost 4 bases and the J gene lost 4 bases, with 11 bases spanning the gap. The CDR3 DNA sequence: TGCGCCAGCAGCCCCCGGGACGTCACTGAAGCTTTCTTT. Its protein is CASSPRDVTEAFF. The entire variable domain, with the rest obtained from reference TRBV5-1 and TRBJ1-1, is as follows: KAGVTQTPRYLIKTRGQQVTLSCSPISGHRSVSWYQQTPGQGLQFLFEYFSETQRNKGNFPGRFSGRQFSNSRSEMNVSTLELGDSALYLCASSPRDVTEAFFGQGTRLTVV.

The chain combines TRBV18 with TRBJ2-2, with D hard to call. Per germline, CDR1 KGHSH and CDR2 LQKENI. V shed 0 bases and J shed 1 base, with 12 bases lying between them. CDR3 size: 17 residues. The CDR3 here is CASSPPAIEQNTGELFF. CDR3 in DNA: TGTGCCAGCTCACCACCGGCGATAGAGCAGAACACCGGGGAGCTGTTTTTT.

CDR3 protein: CASSYSGGTYEQYF. Written as DNA, the CDR3 is TGTGCCAGCAGTTACTCCGGTGGAACCTACGAGCAGTACTTC. The V gene is TRBV6-5, the J gene TRBJ2-7, with unresolved D. Germline-derived CDR1 and CDR2 are MNHEY and SVGAGI. Trimming removed 0 bases from V and 2 bases from J, with 8 bases in between. The CDR3 covers 14 residues.

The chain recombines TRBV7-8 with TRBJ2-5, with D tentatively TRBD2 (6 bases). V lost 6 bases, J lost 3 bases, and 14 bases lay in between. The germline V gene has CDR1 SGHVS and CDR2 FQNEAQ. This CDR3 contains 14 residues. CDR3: CASSYGGAEETQYF. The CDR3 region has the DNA TGTGCCAGCAGTTACGGAGGGGCCGAAGAGACCCAGTACTTC.

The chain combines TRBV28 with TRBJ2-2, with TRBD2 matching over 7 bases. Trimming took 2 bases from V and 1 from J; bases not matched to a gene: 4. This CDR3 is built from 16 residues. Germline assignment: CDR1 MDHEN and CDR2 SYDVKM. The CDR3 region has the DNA TGTGCCAGCAGTTTAATGGTAGCGGGGAACACCGGGGAGCTGTTTTTT. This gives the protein CASSLMVAGNTGELFF.